The clone carrying this TCR beta chain was recorded a few times. Its antigen is unidentified. The table came from immunoSEQ multiplex PCR; TCRdb's copy has only in-frame clones and leaves some out. The table has about 15,000 clones, roughly two thirds seen once. This sample is part of a study of neoadjuvant anti-PD-1 for oral cavity cancer. Background on the study: Patients without progression received a fourth nivolumab dose around day 43, then surgical resection on days 50-56.

Germline assignment: CDR1 LNHDA and CDR2 SQIVND (reference sequence). The CDR3 loop spans 12 amino acids. Unmatched junction bases numbered 6, after V lost 10 bases and J lost 4 bases. Analysis of PBMCs was direct, with no culture step. Broader study findings: Only a few patients per response group were TCR-analyzed; validation needed.

Specimen: PBMCs, collected before nivolumab (anti-PD-1) treatment. The TCR sequence derives from a person between 35 and 79 years old with oral cavity squamous cell carcinoma. V is TRBV19 and J is TRBJ2-7; 8 bases fit TRBD1. CDR3 amino acids: CATGDRRYEQYF. In DNA form, the CDR3 reads TGTGCCACAGGGGACAGGCGGTACGAGCAGTACTTC. The full variable domain, with the rest looked up from reference TRBV19 and TRBJ2-7, is DGGITQSPKYLFRKEGQNVTLSCEQNLNHDAMYWYRQDPGQGLRLIYYSQIVNDFQKGDIAEGYSVSREKKESFPLTVTSAQKNPTAFYLCATGDRRYEQYFGPGTRLTVT.